The entry that follows covers one T cell receptor beta chain sequence. Its antigen remains unknown. The investigators amplified TCR beta CDR3 regions from RNA transcripts. HTBI primers were used for first-round RT-PCR of the TCR CDR3. TCRdb ran MiXCR on the multiplex PCR reads and lists one entry per CDR3 protein. The profile shows fewer than 450,000 distinct CDR3 sequences, roughly 15% of them singletons. This sample is drawn from a study of T cells in Graves' hyperthyroidism and ophthalmopathy. The ends lost 7 bases at V and 6 bases at J; junction bases unmatched: 11. Germline V lookup: CDR1 MGHRA, CDR2 YSYEKL. The CDR3 extends over 15 amino acids. Researchers barred patients who had uncontrolled infection, other autoimmune disease, pregnancy or lactation. Regarding the study as a whole: Ophthalmopathy and stable hyperthyroidism were told apart by a 13 V-J model. Among clonotypes expanded in thyroid above 0.001, most were also found in blood.

Sequencing was done on a sample of blood. This chain connects TRBV4-1 to TRBJ2-2, with TRBD2 identical over 7 bases. This TCR was sampled from a woman aged 60-75 years with Graves' ophthalmopathy. The CDR3 DNA reads as TGCGCCAGCACGGAACCGCGGCGGGGGTCCGGGGAGCTGTTTTTT. This translates into CASTEPRRGSGELFF.